This T cell receptor beta chain was captured by sequencing in a study of vaccination and CD4 T cells after COVID-19. Treatment specified: roughly 11-day PBMC culture with coronavirus spike peptide pools or control peptides (ViraFEST assay). V lost 2 bases to trimming and J lost 4 bases, with 12 bases between them. The CDR3 is 14 amino acids. CDR1 and CDR2 (germline): MNHEY, SVGAGI. Sequenced with the Oncomine TCR Beta short-read assay was DNA taken from cultured CD4+ T cells. TCRdb re-called the PCR reads with MiXCR, one entry per CDR3 protein. The sample lists around 10,000 distinct CDR3 sequences, about 31% seen once, with around a sixth in the top ten. Concerning this clonotype itself: Its antigen remains unidentified.

The chain joins TRBV6-5 to TRBJ2-7, with D tentatively TRBD1 (5 bases). The receptor was isolated from a human donor who had recovered from COVID-19. The source material was CD4+ T cells from blood, cultured in vitro, sampled after SARS-CoV-2 vaccination. The CDR3 nucleotides are TGTGCCAGCAGTTACGGAAGGACAAAGTACGAGCAGTACTTC. Translating it yields CASSYGRTKYEQYF.